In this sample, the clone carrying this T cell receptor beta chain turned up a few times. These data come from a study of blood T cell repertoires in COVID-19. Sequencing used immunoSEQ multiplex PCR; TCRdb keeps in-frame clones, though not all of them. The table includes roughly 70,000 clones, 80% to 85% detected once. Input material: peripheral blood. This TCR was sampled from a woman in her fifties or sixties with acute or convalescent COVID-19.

Written as DNA, the CDR3 is TGTGCCAGCAGTTTAGGGAGACAGGGCTATTCACCCCTCCACTTT. Amino acid sequence: CASSLGRQGYSPLHF. The rearrangement links TRBV27 to TRBJ1-6; 7 positions agree with TRBD1. Germline CDR1 is MNHEY and CDR2 is SMNVEV (reference sequence). This CDR3 spans 15 amino acids. V shed 2 bases and J 8 bases; nucleotides not matched to a gene: 6.